This T cell receptor (beta chain) originates from a study of T-cell memory formation after mild COVID-19. TCRdb reprocessed the 5' RACE reads via MiXCR and lists one record per CDR3 protein. The sample records more than 250,000 distinct CDR3 sequences, roughly 18% being singletons. The V gene's germline CDR1 is LGHDT and CDR2 YNNKEL (reference sequence). Trimming removed 6 bases from V and 1 base from J; junction bases left unmatched: 3. The CDR3 length is 13 residues. The receptor was isolated from a man between 18 and 29 years old who had mild COVID-19 (a few samples of this study predate the infection). Cell type and time point are not known. Sequenced input: PBMCs or a T cell subset sorted from them (not recorded which). This chain connects TRBV3-1 to TRBJ2-7; 7 nucleotides line up with TRBD1. CDR3 nucleotides: TGTGCCAGCAGTCGACAGGGATCCTACGAGCAGTACTTC. This sequence encodes CASSRQGSYEQYF.